One and the same sample provided the 23 T cell receptor beta chains below, sequenced in a study of blood T cell repertoires in COVID-19. Clones were sequenced by immunoSEQ multiplex PCR, and TCRdb holds only the in-frame ones, with some missing. This sample carries about 210,000 clones, 82% of them seen once, and the ten largest clones take about 7.8%. The sample consisted of peripheral blood. The origin of the receptors is a woman aged 55 to 70 with COVID-19, enrolled during active disease.

This chain uses TRBV3-1 (or the pseudogene TRBV3-2) with TRBJ1-3; D is perhaps TRBD1 (6 bases). Trimming removed 3 bases from V and 0 bases from J, with 6 bases in between. The CDR3 loop spans 14 amino acids. The germline V gene encodes CDR1 LGHDT and CDR2 YNNKEL (reference sequence). DNA for the CDR3: TGTGCCAGCAGCCAGGACAGCTCTGGAAACACCATATATTTT. Its translation is CASSQDSSGNTIYF.

V and J are TRBV27 and TRBJ1-5, with TRBD1 as a possible D gene (5 bases). This CDR3 comprises 14 residues. Germline CDR1 is MNHEY and CDR2 is SMNVEV (reference sequence). The ends were cut back, 2 bases at V and 0 bases at J, with 5 bases in the middle. The CDR3: CASSLQGSNQPQHF. The CDR3 nucleotides are TGTGCCAGCAGTTTACAGGGTAGCAATCAGCCCCAGCATTTT.

This clone was detected once. The chain uses TRBV3-1 (or the pseudogene TRBV3-2) and TRBJ1-4, with 8 bases that match TRBD1. Germline V lookup: CDR1 LGHDT, CDR2 YNNKEL (reference sequence). J gave up 7 bases and V 4 bases, and 8 bases lay outside the gene matches. The CDR3 covers 15 residues. CDR3 residues: CASSRRTGRAEKLFF. CDR3 DNA: TGTGCCAGCAGCCGACGGACAGGGCGGGCTGAAAAACTGTTTTTT.

V and J are TRBV14 and TRBJ2-3; TRBD1 matches 11 bases. J was trimmed by 4 bases and V by 0 bases; bases with no gene match: 9. The CDR3 is made up of 18 amino acids. Germline CDR1 SGHDN, CDR2 FVKESK. Written as DNA, the CDR3 is TGTGCCAGCAGCCAAGAGTGGACAGGGGGCTTAGCCCCAGATACGCAGTATTTT. Residues: CASSQEWTGGLAPDTQYF.

The chain is built from TRBV18 and TRBJ1-6; D remains unclear. The CDR3 extends over 12 amino acids. Trimming cost V 3 bases and J 7 bases, with 4 bases left between them. Looked up from germline, CDR1 is KGHSH and CDR2 is LQKENI. The CDR3 sequence: CASSPGNSPLHF. The CDR3 DNA is TGTGCCAGCTCACCCGGGAATTCACCCCTCCACTTT.

This clone has just one count. This rearrangement joins TRBV7-6 to TRBJ2-5; no firm D call. The length of the CDR3 is 12 residues. Germline CDR1 and CDR2: SGHVS and FNYEAQ. Trimming shortened V by 5 bases and J by 4 bases, and 8 bases separated the two germline ends. The CDR3 coding sequence is TGTGCCAGCAGCCCCACGCGAGAGACCCAGTACTTC. Residues: CASSPTRETQYF.

V usage is TRBV19 and J usage is TRBJ1-3, with D possibly being TRBD1 (5 bases). Per the germline V gene, CDR1 is LNHDA and CDR2 is SQIVND (reference sequence). Trimming took 6 bases from V and 3 from J, leaving 9 bases between them. The CDR3 has 13 amino acids. The CDR3 sequence: CASSQGGGNTIYF. DNA for the CDR3: TGTGCCAGTAGCCAGGGCGGTGGAAACACCATATATTTT.

The V gene is TRBV2, the J gene TRBJ2-3; D uncertain. Trimming removed 6 bases from V and 1 base from J, with 17 bases in between. The CDR3 totals 16 residues. Germline CDR1 and CDR2: SNHLY and FYNNEI. The CDR3 coding sequence is TGTGCCAGCAGGAAGTTAATCAGGATAGGCACAGATACGCAGTATTTT. It codes for CASRKLIRIGTDTQYF.

The chain recombines TRBV28 with TRBJ1-1; 9 nucleotides align to TRBD1. The CDR3 is made up of 16 amino acids. V lost 5 bases and J lost 5; bases outside the gene matches: 12. The V gene's germline CDR1 is MDHEN and CDR2 SYDVKM. CDR3 loop: CASSSPGQGVSTEAFF. DNA for the CDR3: TGTGCCAGCAGTAGTCCGGGACAGGGCGTCTCTACTGAAGCTTTCTTT. The entire variable domain, with the rest obtained from reference TRBV28 and TRBJ1-1, is as follows: DVKVTQSSRYLVKRTGEKVFLECVQDMDHENMFWYRQDPGLGLRLIYFSYDVKMKEKGDIPEGYSVSREKKERFSLILESASTNQTSMYLCASSSPGQGVSTEAFFGQGTRLTVV.

CDR3 sequence (DNA): TGTGCCAGCAGTTCAGGGCCGGGTGGCTACACCTTC. It specifies CASSSGPGGYTF. The rearrangement uses TRBV6-5 and TRBJ1-2; maybe TRBD1 (5 bases). The CDR3 is 12 amino acids. CDR1 and CDR2 (germline): MNHEY, SVGAGI. V was shortened by 4 bases and J by 7 bases, with 10 bases between the two germline ends.

The chain employs TRBV28 and TRBJ2-1; 9 positions agree with TRBD2. The CDR3 loop spans 16 amino acids. Losses at the gene ends were 2 bases for V and 2 bases for J; bases not matched to a gene: 4. Looked up from germline, CDR1 is MDHEN and CDR2 is SYDVKM. The CDR3 DNA reads TGTGCCAGCAGTTTAAACGCGGGAGGGCCCTACAATGAGCAGTTCTTC. Amino acid sequence: CASSLNAGGPYNEQFF.

This clone was counted between two and nine times. The rearrangement joins TRBV7-9 to TRBJ2-2; tentative D call: TRBD2 (7 bases). The CDR3 runs to 16 residues. CDR1 SEHNR and CDR2 FQNEAQ come from the germline V gene (reference sequence). With 1 base removed from V and 5 bases from J, the gap between germline ends came to 14 bases. The CDR3 bases are TGTGCCAGCAGCTTAGGGTCCGGGGGGCAGACCGGGGAGCTGTTTTTT. It yields the protein CASSLGSGGQTGELFF. The whole variable domain, filled in from reference TRBV7-9 and TRBJ2-2, reads DTGVSQNPRHKITKRGQNVTFRCDPISEHNRLYWYRQTLGQGPEFLTYFQNEAQLEKSRLLSDRFSAERPKGSFSTLEIQRTEQGDSAMYLCASSLGSGGQTGELFFGEGSRLTVL.

The rearrangement uses TRBV10-1 and TRBJ2-1, with TRBD1 identical over 8 bases. After removal of 8 bases from V and 8 bases from J, the junction contained 2 bases not matched to a gene. Germline V lookup: CDR1 WNHNN, CDR2 SYGVQD (reference sequence). This CDR3 is 11 amino acids long. Here the CDR3 DNA reads TGCGCCAGCGAACAGGGGGATGAGCAGTTCTTC. This codes for CASEQGDEQFF.

The V gene is TRBV7-9, the J gene TRBJ1-4, with 8 bases that match TRBD1. Germline assignment: CDR1 SEHNR and CDR2 FQNEAQ (reference sequence). The CDR3 has 17 amino acids. With 4 bases clipped from V and 7 bases from J, the junction kept 14 bases outside the gene matches. CDR3 bases: TGTGCCAGCAGCTACCGACAGGGGCGAGTGGGTGGTGAAAAACTGTTTTTT. Its translation is CASSYRQGRVGGEKLFF.

The chain joins TRBV11-2 to TRBJ2-1, with a possible D match to TRBD1 (5 bases). Between the trimmed V and J ends, which lost 2 bases and 5 bases, there was a span of 10 bases. The CDR3 is 14 residues long. Germline CDR1 is SGHAT and CDR2 is FQNNGV. CDR3 amino acids: CASSLIGRDNEQFF. CDR3 DNA sequence: TGTGCCAGCAGCTTAATTGGCAGGGACAATGAGCAGTTCTTC.

The genes are TRBV19 and TRBJ1-2; D not certain. V was shortened by 2 bases and J by 3 bases, with 13 bases between the two germline ends. The CDR3 loop spans 15 amino acids. Germline CDR1 is LNHDA and CDR2 is SQIVND (reference sequence). The CDR3 DNA sequence: TGTGCCAGTAGTATAAGACCGGCGGCTTACTATGGCTACACCTTC. Its translation: CASSIRPAAYYGYTF.

The chain is built from TRBV7-2 and TRBJ2-4; tentative D call: TRBD2 (6 bases). This CDR3 region has 16 residues. Trimming left V 5 bases short and J 0 bases short, with 14 bases between. Looked up from germline, CDR1 is SGHTA and CDR2 is FQGNSA. The chain's CDR3 is CASSPGGRGAKNIQYF. The DNA for the CDR3 is TGTGCCAGCAGCCCCGGCGGGCGGGGAGCCAAAAACATTCAGTACTTC.

This clone is a singleton in its sample. This chain uses TRBV5-1 with TRBJ1-5, with TRBD1 matching 9 bases. Germline CDR1 and CDR2: SGHRS and YFSETQ. V trimming: 4 bases; J trimming: 1 base; junction bases outside the gene matches: 3. The CDR3 is made up of 15 amino acids. The chain's CDR3 is CASSEGQGSNQPQHF. DNA for the CDR3: TGCGCCAGCAGCGAGGGACAGGGAAGCAATCAGCCCCAGCATTTT.

The chain recombines TRBV19 with TRBJ2-2, with no clear D. This CDR3 has 13 amino acids. Trimming shortened V by 7 bases and J by 4 bases, and 10 bases separated the two germline ends. In germline, CDR1 is LNHDA, CDR2 SQIVND (reference sequence). The DNA for the CDR3 is TGTGCCAGTAAATTGGCTTTCACCGGGGAGCTGTTTTTT. It yields the protein CASKLAFTGELFF.

A single count supports this clone. This chain joins TRBV5-1 and TRBJ2-3, with a possible D match to TRBD1 (5 bases). The CDR3 covers 15 residues. Germline-derived CDR1 and CDR2 are SGHRS and YFSETQ. V lost 0 bases and J 5 bases, leaving 13 bases between the germline ends. CDR3 sequence: CASSLETGFEDTQYF. The CDR3 DNA is TGCGCCAGCAGCTTGGAAACAGGCTTTGAAGATACGCAGTATTTT.

The chain couples TRBV14 to TRBJ2-7; no clear D. CDR3 length: 12 residues. Germline CDR1 is SGHDN and CDR2 is FVKESK. V was cut by 3 bases and J by 6 bases, with 9 bases left in between. CDR3 residues: CASSQVPIEQYF. For the CDR3, the DNA is TGTGCCAGCAGCCAGGTCCCTATCGAGCAGTACTTC.

This rearrangement joins TRBV7-8 to TRBJ2-2, with TRBD1 matching over 7 bases. The length of the CDR3 is 15 residues. J lost 5 bases, V lost 5 bases, and 8 bases had no gene match. CDR1 and CDR2 from the germline V gene are SGHVS and FQNEAQ. The CDR3 nucleotides read TGTGCCAGCAGCGAGAAACGGGGACAGACCGGGGAGCTGTTTTTT. Amino acid sequence: CASSEKRGQTGELFF.

The genes are TRBV29-1 and TRBJ1-1; TRBD1 might be the D (6 bases). CDR3 length: 13 residues. The germline V gene has CDR1 SQVTM and CDR2 ANQGSEA. V lost 4 bases, J lost 0 bases, and 9 bases lay in between. The CDR3: CSVGRGLNTEAFF. The CDR3 DNA is TGCAGCGTTGGGCGGGGGCTGAACACTGAAGCTTTCTTT.